What follows are 18 T cell receptor beta chains derived from one specimen sequenced in a study of T cell changes during pregnancy in multiple sclerosis. Sequencing was performed with immunoSEQ multiplex PCR; in TCRdb, only in-frame clones are kept and a portion is missing. The data contain roughly 68,000 clones, 92% of them singletons. Sequences were derived from peripheral blood, sampled in the second trimester of pregnancy. These receptors all come from a female donor in good health, enrolled as a control in a pregnancy study.

The chain uses TRBV28 and TRBJ1-5; 9 bases align to TRBD1. V shed 11 bases, J shed 7 bases, and the junction held 9 bases outside the gene matches. This CDR3 comprises 13 residues. CDR1 MDHEN and CDR2 SYDVKM come from the germline V gene. The CDR3 DNA sequence: TGTGCCTGCACACAGGGGGCTGGGCAGCCCCAGCATTTT. It encodes CACTQGAGQPQHF.

J is TRBJ2-3 and V is TRBV28, with D maybe TRBD1 (6 bases). There are 16 residues in the CDR3. Trimming shortened V by 5 bases and J by 0 bases, and 15 bases separated the two germline ends. The germline CDR1 and CDR2 sequences are MDHEN and SYDVKM. CDR3 nucleotides: TGTGCCAGCAGTCCTACCTTTAGGGGGAGCACAGATACGCAGTATTTT. This translates into CASSPTFRGSTDTQYF.

The chain employs TRBV28 and TRBJ2-5; 7 positions match TRBD1. Losses at the gene ends were 3 bases for V and 0 bases for J; bases not matched to a gene: 1. Per germline, CDR1 MDHEN and CDR2 SYDVKM. This CDR3 region has 14 residues. CDR3 nucleotide sequence: TGTGCCAGCAGTTTGGGACAGAACCAAGAGACCCAGTACTTC. This translates into CASSLGQNQETQYF.

The J gene is TRBJ1-2, the V gene TRBV6-1; 8 bases are a match to TRBD1. From germline, CDR1 is MNHNS and CDR2 SASEGT. The trim removed 8 bases at V and 7 bases at J, leaving 9 bases unmatched. This CDR3 comprises 13 residues. This CDR3 reads CASVVAGGIGYTF. In DNA form, the CDR3 reads TGTGCCAGCGTCGTGGCAGGGGGCATTGGCTACACCTTC.

J is TRBJ2-2 and V is TRBV9, with D possibly matching TRBD1 (5 bases). The V gene's germline CDR1 is SGDLS and CDR2 YYNGEE. The CDR3 totals 15 residues. Trimming removed 6 bases at V and 5 bases at J, with 17 bases between. The chain's CDR3 is CASTNNFRETGELFF. The CDR3 nucleotides are TGTGCCAGCACCAATAACTTCAGGGAAACCGGGGAGCTGTTTTTT.

The chain recombines TRBV19 with TRBJ1-6; 9 bases match TRBD1. V lost 5 bases and J lost 4; bases outside the gene matches: 6. The germline gives CDR1 LNHDA, CDR2 SQIVND (reference sequence). The CDR3 consists of 16 residues. CDR3 DNA: TGTGCCAGTAGTTGGCCGGGACAGGGATATAATTCACCCCTCCACTTT. Translating it yields CASSWPGQGYNSPLHF. Supplemented by reference TRBV19 and TRBJ1-6, the full variable domain reads DGGITQSPKYLFRKEGQNVTLSCEQNLNHDAMYWYRQDPGQGLRLIYYSQIVNDFQKGDIAEGYSVSREKKESFPLTVTSAQKNPTAFYLCASSWPGQGYNSPLHFGNGTRLTVT.

The chain carries TRBV21-1 and TRBJ2-6; TRBD1 is the table's D call, not checked against the DNA. TRBV21-1 is an annotated pseudogene. The CDR3 is made up of 20 amino acids. CDR3 coding DNA: TGTGCCAGCAGCAAAAGAAGACCGACAGGGGTCCTCTCTGGGGCCAACGTCCTGACTTTC. It specifies CASSKRRPTGVLSGANVLTF.

The V gene is TRBV30, the J gene TRBJ1-2; D remains unclear. The CDR3 length is 11 residues. Germline V gene sequence: CDR1 GTSNPN, CDR2 SVGIG (reference sequence). The V gene lost 2 bases and the J gene lost 8 bases, with 9 bases spanning the gap. The CDR3 is CAWSSRLGYTF. As DNA, the CDR3 is TGTGCCTGGAGTAGCCGTTTGGGCTACACCTTC.

This chain joins TRBV30 and TRBJ1-5; 7 bases map to TRBD1. The V and J ends lost 0 bases and 4 bases, in that order; junction bases with no gene match: 6. This CDR3 is 15 amino acids long. The germline CDR1 and CDR2 sequences are GTSNPN and SVGIG (reference sequence). CDR3 DNA: TGTGCCTGGAGTGTAGAGACAGGGAGAAATCAGCCCCAGCATTTT. Translation: CAWSVETGRNQPQHF.

This chain uses TRBV19 with TRBJ1-2; D unclear. The CDR3 contains 14 residues. Looked up from germline, CDR1 is LNHDA and CDR2 is SQIVND (reference sequence). V gave up 11 bases and J gave up 4 bases, with 20 bases separating them. The CDR3 is CASRGRTIGYGYTF. The CDR3 DNA reads as TGTGCCTCCAGAGGCAGAACCATCGGCTATGGCTACACCTTC.

The chain uses TRBV18 and TRBJ2-7; 8 positions match TRBD2. This CDR3 comprises 15 residues. The trim removed 1 base at V and 0 bases at J, leaving 2 bases unmatched. Germline V CDR1 and CDR2: KGHSH, LQKENI. The CDR3 nucleotides are TGTGCCAGCTCACCACTAGCGGGGACCTCCTACGAGCAGTACTTC. Its protein product is CASSPLAGTSYEQYF. The whole variable domain, filled in from reference TRBV18 and TRBJ2-7, reads NAGVMQNPRHLVRRRGQEARLRCSPMKGHSHVYWYRQLPEEGLKFMVYLQKENIIDESGMPKERFSAEFPKEGPSILRIQQVVRGDSAAYFCASSPLAGTSYEQYFGPGTRLTVT.

The rearrangement links TRBV7-6 to TRBJ1-5, with D possibly matching TRBD1 (6 bases). Trimming took 4 bases from V and 5 from J, leaving 9 bases between them. The CDR3 has 13 residues. The V gene's germline CDR1 is SGHVS and CDR2 FNYEAQ. The CDR3 nucleotides read TGTGCCAGCAGCTCCGGACAGTATCAGCCCCAGCATTTT. It codes for CASSSGQYQPQHF.

The J gene is TRBJ1-3, the V gene TRBV30, with D unclear. Germline V gene sequence: CDR1 GTSNPN, CDR2 SVGIG (reference sequence). CDR3 size: 16 residues. With 0 bases removed from V and 3 bases from J, the gap between germline ends came to 15 bases. CDR3 nucleotide sequence: TGTGCCTGGAGTGTAGGTACCAGGTGGTATGGAAACACCATATATTTT. As protein: CAWSVGTRWYGNTIYF. The full variable domain, with the rest looked up from reference TRBV30 and TRBJ1-3, is SQTIHQWPATLVQPVGSPLSLECTVEGTSNPNLYWYRQAAGRGLQLLFYSVGIGQISSEVPQNLSASRPQDRQFILSSKKLLLSDSGFYLCAWSVGTRWYGNTIYFGEGSWLTVV.

V is TRBV7-8 and J is TRBJ1-2; D remains ambiguous. Germline values: CDR1 SGHVS, CDR2 FQNEAQ. Trimming removed 5 bases from V and 3 bases from J, with 10 bases in between. The CDR3 is 13 residues long. Here the CDR3 DNA reads TGTGCCAGCAGCGGGGAGGAATACTATGGCTACACCTTC. Residues: CASSGEEYYGYTF.

The chain joins TRBV28 to TRBJ1-5, with D perhaps matching TRBD1 (6 bases). This CDR3 has 15 residues. Looked up from germline, CDR1 is MDHEN and CDR2 is SYDVKM. The V gene lost 5 bases and the J gene lost 6 bases, with 17 bases spanning the gap. CDR3 sequence (DNA): TGTGCCAGCAGTGTAGGACAGCTAGGCGCTCAGCCCCAGCATTTT. Encoded protein: CASSVGQLGAQPQHF.

This clone showed up just once. The chain has TRBV19 and TRBJ2-5, with 9 bases matching TRBD2. V gave up 6 bases and J gave up 5 bases; unmatched junction bases: 7. The CDR3 consists of 14 residues. Germline CDR1 is LNHDA and CDR2 is SQIVND (reference sequence). CDR3 residues: CASRGSGSAETQYF. The DNA of the CDR3 is TGTGCCAGTAGAGGTAGCGGGAGCGCCGAGACCCAGTACTTC.

V gene TRBV5-1 combines with J gene TRBJ2-1; possible D gene TRBD2, 6 bases. Trimming shortened V by 1 base and J by 4 bases, and 9 bases separated the two germline ends. This CDR3 has 14 residues. Germline V CDR1 and CDR2: SGHRS, YFSETQ. CDR3 residues: CASSLRERYNEQFF. Here the CDR3 DNA reads TGCGCCAGCAGCTTGCGGGAGAGGTACAATGAGCAGTTCTTC.

This rearrangement joins TRBV7-8 to TRBJ1-2; the D gene is possibly TRBD1 (5 bases). The CDR3 runs to 13 residues. In germline, CDR1 is SGHVS, CDR2 FQNEAQ. V was cut by 5 bases and J by 3 bases, with 10 bases left in between. The CDR3 loop reads CASSHDRDYGYTF. The CDR3 DNA sequence: TGTGCCAGCAGCCACGACAGAGACTATGGCTACACCTTC.